The 11 T cell receptor beta chains given below trace back to one sample, sequenced in a study of response to subunit inactivated influenza vaccine (dated by TCRdb to 2016 to 2019). Reading the label with the study, this specimen's time point is: 45 to 55 days after influenza vaccine administration. Library construction relied on RT-PCR. Instrument on record: Illumina HiSeq 2500. TCRdb reworked the public reads: Q25 trimming with fastp, MiXCR clone assembly, productive beta chains retained. For every CDR3 protein sequence, its rows merge into one entry that carries the most common genes and DNA. This sample comprises over 450,000 distinct CDR3 sequences, over 10% of them detected only once. The ten top clones hold about an eighth of the sample. The input for sequencing was PBMCs from blood, taken about 6 weeks after vaccination. All receptors come from a man aged 50-59 years who received an inactivated influenza vaccine. Donor details come from another sample of the same person, matched by shared clones.

A few counts support this clonotype. This sequence joins TRBV20-1 and TRBJ2-2, with D possibly TRBD2 on 6 matching bases. This CDR3 region has 15 residues. V shed 6 bases and J shed 0 bases, with 14 bases lying between them. CDR1 and CDR2 (germline): DFQATT, SNEGSKA (reference sequence). The CDR3 sequence: CSALLRDSNTGELFF. CDR3 nucleotides: TGCAGTGCCTTACTTCGGGACTCGAACACCGGGGAGCTGTTTTTT.

This clonotype was picked up many times. This chain uses TRBV20-1 with TRBJ2-7; D is tentatively TRBD1 or TRBD2 (5 bases each). The CDR3 spans 13 residues. Trimming took 4 bases from V and 2 from J, leaving 12 bases between them. Germline values: CDR1 DFQATT, CDR2 SNEGSKA (reference sequence). The CDR3 is CSATGTVAYEQYF. The CDR3 DNA is TGCAGTGCTACCGGGACGGTGGCCTACGAGCAGTACTTC.

This rearrangement joins TRBV28 to TRBJ2-2; D is possibly TRBD1 (5 bases). This CDR3 has 16 amino acids. CDR1 and CDR2 from the germline V gene are MDHEN and SYDVKM. Trimming shortened V by 3 bases and J by 2 bases, and 13 bases separated the two germline ends. The CDR3 here is CASSFLAGINTGELFF. The CDR3 DNA is TGTGCCAGCAGTTTTCTTGCAGGGATAAACACCGGGGAGCTGTTTTTT.

This chain joins TRBV5-1 and TRBJ2-7, with 11 bases that match TRBD2. The V gene end was trimmed by 10 bases and the J gene end by 4 bases; junction bases not matched to a gene: 10. Germline CDR1 is SGHRS and CDR2 is YFSETQ. The CDR3 spans 14 residues. The CDR3 DNA is TGCGCCTCAACGGTAGGGACTAGCGGATACGAGCAGTACTTC. It specifies CASTVGTSGYEQYF. The variable domain in full, completed from reference TRBV5-1 and TRBJ2-7, reads KAGVTQTPRYLIKTRGQQVTLSCSPISGHRSVSWYQQTPGQGLQFLFEYFSETQRNKGNFPGRFSGRQFSNSRSEMNVSTLELGDSALYLCASTVGTSGYEQYFGPGTRLTVT.

The rearrangement links TRBV7-6 to TRBJ1-4, with D perhaps matching TRBD1 (5 bases). Per germline, CDR1 SGHVS and CDR2 FNYEAQ. Between the trimmed V and J ends, which lost 5 bases and 5 bases, there was a span of 15 bases. CDR3 length: 15 residues. The CDR3 DNA is TGTGCCAGCAGCACGCCGGGACGGTCAAATGAAAAACTGTTTTTT. It yields the protein CASSTPGRSNEKLFF.

This clonotype has ten or more counts. This chain joins TRBV20-1 and TRBJ2-5; the D call may be TRBD1 or TRBD2 (5 bases each). V was cut by 6 bases and J by 5 bases, with 19 bases left in between. This CDR3 is 14 amino acids long. CDR1 is DFQATT, CDR2 SNEGSKA, per germline (reference sequence). This CDR3 reads CSAAPLSAGETQYF. The CDR3 DNA is TGCAGTGCCGCCCCTCTTAGCGCAGGGGAGACCCAGTACTTC.

The V call is TRBV20-1, the J call TRBJ1-6, with TRBD1 matching 11 bases. Germline trimming cut 1 base from V and 7 bases from J; bases unmatched to any gene: 6. Germline V gives CDR1 DFQATT, CDR2 SNEGSKA (reference sequence). The length of the CDR3 is 16 residues. This CDR3 is CSARGTGGFLNSPLHF. The CDR3 DNA follows: TGCAGTGCTAGAGGGACAGGGGGCTTTTTGAATTCACCCCTCCACTTT.

This clonotype was counted a few times. The V call is TRBV15, the J call TRBJ1-2; no clear D gene. The V gene's germline CDR1 is LNHNV and CDR2 YYDKDF (reference sequence). CDR3 size: 15 residues. V was shortened by 0 bases and J by 2 bases, with 10 bases between the two germline ends. CDR3 in amino acids: CATSRDQVQNYGYTF. The CDR3 DNA reads as TGTGCCACCAGCAGAGACCAGGTTCAAAACTATGGCTACACCTTC.

This sequence joins TRBV27 and TRBJ2-2; D is undetermined. Per the germline V gene, CDR1 is MNHEY and CDR2 is SMNVEV (reference sequence). Trimming pared 0 bases from V and 0 bases from J, leaving 11 bases between. The length of the CDR3 is 17 residues. The CDR3 region has the DNA TGTGCCAGCAGTTTATCGAACTATGTCGCGAACACCGGGGAGCTGTTTTTT. It encodes CASSLSNYVANTGELFF.

This clonotype was counted only a few times. The chain is built from TRBV28 and TRBJ2-2; D gene uncertain. Looked up from germline, CDR1 is MDHEN and CDR2 is SYDVKM. V gave up 7 bases and J gave up 0 bases, with 9 bases separating them. This CDR3 spans 14 amino acids. CDR3 loop: CASTFGANTGELFF. The CDR3 DNA reads TGTGCCAGCACCTTCGGCGCGAACACCGGGGAGCTGTTTTTT.

V and J are TRBV4-1 and TRBJ2-4; 10 bases align to TRBD1. Per the germline V gene, CDR1 is MGHRA and CDR2 is YSYEKL. The CDR3 runs to 17 residues. The V and J ends lost 3 bases and 3 bases, in that order; junction bases with no gene match: 8. The CDR3 sequence is CASSQDDRGLSKNIQYF. Here the CDR3 DNA reads TGCGCCAGCAGCCAGGACGACAGGGGGCTTAGCAAAAACATTCAGTACTTC.